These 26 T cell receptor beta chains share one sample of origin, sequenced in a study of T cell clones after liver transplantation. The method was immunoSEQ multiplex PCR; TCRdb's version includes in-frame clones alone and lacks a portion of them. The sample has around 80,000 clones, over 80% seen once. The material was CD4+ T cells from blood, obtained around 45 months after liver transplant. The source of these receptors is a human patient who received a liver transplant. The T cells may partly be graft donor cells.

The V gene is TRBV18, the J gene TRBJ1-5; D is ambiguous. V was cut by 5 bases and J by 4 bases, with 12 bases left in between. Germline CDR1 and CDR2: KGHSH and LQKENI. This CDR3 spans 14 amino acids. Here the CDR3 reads CASSTSIGNQPQHF. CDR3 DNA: TGTGCCAGCTCAACAAGCATTGGTAATCAGCCCCAGCATTTT. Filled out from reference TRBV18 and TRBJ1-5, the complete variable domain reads NAGVMQNPRHLVRRRGQEARLRCSPMKGHSHVYWYRQLPEEGLKFMVYLQKENIIDESGMPKERFSAEFPKEGPSILRIQQVVRGDSAAYFCASSTSIGNQPQHFGDGTRLSIL.

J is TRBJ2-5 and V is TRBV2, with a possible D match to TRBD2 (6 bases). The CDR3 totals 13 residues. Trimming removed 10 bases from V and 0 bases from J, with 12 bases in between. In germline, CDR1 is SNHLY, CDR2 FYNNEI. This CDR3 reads CATGTPYQETQYF. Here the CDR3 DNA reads TGTGCCACAGGGACTCCGTACCAAGAGACCCAGTACTTC.

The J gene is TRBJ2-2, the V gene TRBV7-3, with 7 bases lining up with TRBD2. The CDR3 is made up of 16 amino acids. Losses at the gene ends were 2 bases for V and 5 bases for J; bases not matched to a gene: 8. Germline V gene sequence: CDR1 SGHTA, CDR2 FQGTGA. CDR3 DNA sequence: TGTGCCAGCAGCTTATCCGGGGGGATGAGGACCGGGGAGCTGTTTTTT. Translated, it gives CASSLSGGMRTGELFF.

For the CDR3, the DNA is TGTGCCAGCAGCTTTAGGTGGGGACAGAGCTCCCGCGAAAAACTGTTTTTT. Its translation is CASSFRWGQSSREKLFF. This chain connects TRBV7-9 to TRBJ1-4, with 7 nucleotides matching TRBD1. In germline, CDR1 is SEHNR, CDR2 FQNEAQ (reference sequence). The CDR3 loop spans 17 amino acids. V was pared by 3 bases and J by 8 bases, with 15 bases of the junction left unmatched.

In DNA, the CDR3 is TGTGCCAGCAGTTACGGCAGGGGGTTTTACGAGCAGTACTTC. It encodes CASSYGRGFYEQYF. This sequence joins TRBV6-6 and TRBJ2-7; 7 bases agree with TRBD1. V dropped 2 bases and J dropped 4; count of bases not matched to a gene: 5. This CDR3 has 14 amino acids. The V gene's germline CDR1 is MNHNY and CDR2 SVGAGI (reference sequence).

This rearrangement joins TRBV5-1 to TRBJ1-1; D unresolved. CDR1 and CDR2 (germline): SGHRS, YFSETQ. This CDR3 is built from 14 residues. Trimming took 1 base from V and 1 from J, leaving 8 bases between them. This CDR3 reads CASSLYTQNTEAFF. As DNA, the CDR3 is TGCGCCAGCAGCTTGTACACCCAGAACACTGAAGCTTTCTTT.

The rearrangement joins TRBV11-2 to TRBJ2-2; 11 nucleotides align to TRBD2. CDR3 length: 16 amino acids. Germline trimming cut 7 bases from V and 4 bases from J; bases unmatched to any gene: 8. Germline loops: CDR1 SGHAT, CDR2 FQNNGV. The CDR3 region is CASTPQLAGATGELFF. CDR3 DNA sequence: TGTGCCAGCACCCCCCAACTAGCGGGAGCCACCGGGGAGCTGTTTTTT.

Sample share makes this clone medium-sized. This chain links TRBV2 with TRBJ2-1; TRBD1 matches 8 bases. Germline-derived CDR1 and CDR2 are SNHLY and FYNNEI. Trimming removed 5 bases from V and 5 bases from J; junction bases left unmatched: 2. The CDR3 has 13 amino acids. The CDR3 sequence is CASSPDRDNEQFF. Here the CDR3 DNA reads TGTGCCAGCAGTCCGGACAGGGACAATGAGCAGTTCTTC.

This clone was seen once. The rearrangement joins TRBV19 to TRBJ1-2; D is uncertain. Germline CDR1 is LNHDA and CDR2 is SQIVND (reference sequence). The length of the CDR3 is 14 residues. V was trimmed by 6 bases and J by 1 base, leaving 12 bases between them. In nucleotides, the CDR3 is TGTGCCAGTAGGAACCCGGGGAATAACTATGGCTACACCTTC. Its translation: CASRNPGNNYGYTF.

The CDR3 sequence is CASSDLIPSSYNEQFF. Written as DNA, the CDR3 is TGTGCCAGCAGTGATCTCATACCTAGCTCCTACAATGAGCAGTTCTTC. The J gene is TRBJ2-1, the V gene TRBV6-1; no definite D call. The V gene lost 3 bases and the J gene lost 0 bases, with 12 bases spanning the gap. This CDR3 region has 16 residues. CDR1 is MNHNS, CDR2 SASEGT, per germline.

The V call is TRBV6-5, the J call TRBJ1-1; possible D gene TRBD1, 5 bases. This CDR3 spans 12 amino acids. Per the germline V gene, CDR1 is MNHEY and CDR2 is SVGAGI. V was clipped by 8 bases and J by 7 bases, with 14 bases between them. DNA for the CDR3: TGTGCCAGCTCCAGAGGTAGGGGTGAAGCTTTCTTT. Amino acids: CASSRGRGEAFF.

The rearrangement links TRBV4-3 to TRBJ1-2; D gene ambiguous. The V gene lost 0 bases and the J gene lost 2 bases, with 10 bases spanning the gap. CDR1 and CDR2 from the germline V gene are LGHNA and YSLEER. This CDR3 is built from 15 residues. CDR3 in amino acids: CASSQDLRKNYGYTF. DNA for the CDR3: TGCGCCAGCAGCCAAGATTTGAGGAAGAACTATGGCTACACCTTC.

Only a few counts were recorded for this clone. The DNA of the CDR3 is TGTGCCAGCAGCATGGGACAGGGAGAGACCCAGTACTTC. Translation gives CASSMGQGETQYF. The chain couples TRBV9 to TRBJ2-5; 9 bases map to TRBD1. CDR3 length: 13 residues. V lost 4 bases and J lost 4; bases outside the gene matches: 2. Germline CDR1 SGDLS, CDR2 YYNGEE.

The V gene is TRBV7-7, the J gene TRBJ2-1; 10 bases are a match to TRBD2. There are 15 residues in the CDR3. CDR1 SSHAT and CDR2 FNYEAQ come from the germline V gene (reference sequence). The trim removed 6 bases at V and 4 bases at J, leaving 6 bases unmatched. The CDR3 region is CASSARTSGYNEQFF. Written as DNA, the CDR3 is TGTGCCAGCAGTGCCCGGACTAGCGGATACAATGAGCAGTTCTTC.

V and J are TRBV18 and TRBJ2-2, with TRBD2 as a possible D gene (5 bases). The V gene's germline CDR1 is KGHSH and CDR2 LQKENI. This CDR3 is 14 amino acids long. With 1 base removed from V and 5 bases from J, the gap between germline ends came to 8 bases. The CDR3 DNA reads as TGTGCCAGCTCACCACTCGGGGTTACCGGGGAGCTGTTTTTT. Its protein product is CASSPLGVTGELFF.

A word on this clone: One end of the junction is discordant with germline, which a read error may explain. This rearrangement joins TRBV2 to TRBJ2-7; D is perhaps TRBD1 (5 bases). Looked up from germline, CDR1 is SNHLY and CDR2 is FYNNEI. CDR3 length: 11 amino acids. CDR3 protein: CASSEGQGECF. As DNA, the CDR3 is TGTGCCAGCAGTGAAGGGCAGGGTGAATGCTTC.

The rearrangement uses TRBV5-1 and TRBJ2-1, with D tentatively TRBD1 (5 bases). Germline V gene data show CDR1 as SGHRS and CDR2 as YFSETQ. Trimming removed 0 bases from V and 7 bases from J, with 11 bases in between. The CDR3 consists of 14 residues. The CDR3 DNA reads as TGCGCCAGCAGCTTGGGTCAGGGCTATAATGAGCAGTTCTTC. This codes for CASSLGQGYNEQFF. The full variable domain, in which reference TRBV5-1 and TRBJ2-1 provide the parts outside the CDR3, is KAGVTQTPRYLIKTRGQQVTLSCSPISGHRSVSWYQQTPGQGLQFLFEYFSETQRNKGNFPGRFSGRQFSNSRSEMNVSTLELGDSALYLCASSLGQGYNEQFFGPGTRLTVL.

CDR3 protein: CASSPTGGSKKLFF. In DNA form, the CDR3 reads TGTGCCAGCAGCCCTACAGGGGGATCCAAAAAACTGTTTTTT. The V gene is TRBV6-5, the J gene TRBJ1-4; 8 bases are a match to TRBD1. V shed 6 bases and J 9 bases; nucleotides not matched to a gene: 9. CDR3 length: 14 amino acids. The germline V gene encodes CDR1 MNHEY and CDR2 SVGAGI.

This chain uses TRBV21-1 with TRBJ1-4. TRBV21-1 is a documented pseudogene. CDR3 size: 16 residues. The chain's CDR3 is CASSIRRGTSNEKLFF. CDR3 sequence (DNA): TGTGCCAGCAGCATCAGGAGGGGGACTTCCAATGAAAAACTGTTTTTT.

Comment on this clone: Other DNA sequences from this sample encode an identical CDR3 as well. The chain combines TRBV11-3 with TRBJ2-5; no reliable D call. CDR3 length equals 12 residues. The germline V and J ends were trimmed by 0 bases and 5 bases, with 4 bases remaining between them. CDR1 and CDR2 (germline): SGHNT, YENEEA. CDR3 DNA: TGTGCCAGCAGCTTAGATCGGGAGACCCAGTACTTC. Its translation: CASSLDRETQYF.

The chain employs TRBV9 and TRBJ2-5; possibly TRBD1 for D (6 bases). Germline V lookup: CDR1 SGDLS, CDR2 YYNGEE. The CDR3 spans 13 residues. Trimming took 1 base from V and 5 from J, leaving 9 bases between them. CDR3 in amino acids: CASSVQGLETQYF. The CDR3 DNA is TGTGCCAGCAGCGTACAGGGGTTGGAGACCCAGTACTTC.

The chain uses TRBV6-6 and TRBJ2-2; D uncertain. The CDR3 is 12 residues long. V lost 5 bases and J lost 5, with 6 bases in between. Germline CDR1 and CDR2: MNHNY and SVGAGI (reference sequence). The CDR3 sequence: CASSDLTGELFF. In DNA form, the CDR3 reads TGTGCCAGCAGTGACCTGACCGGGGAGCTGTTTTTT.

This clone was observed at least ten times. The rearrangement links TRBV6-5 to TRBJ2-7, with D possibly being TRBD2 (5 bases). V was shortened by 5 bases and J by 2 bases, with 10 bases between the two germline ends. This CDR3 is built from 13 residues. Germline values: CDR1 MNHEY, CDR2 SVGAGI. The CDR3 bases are TGTGCCAGCAGTAACGGGATAACCTACGAGCAGTACTTC. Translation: CASSNGITYEQYF.

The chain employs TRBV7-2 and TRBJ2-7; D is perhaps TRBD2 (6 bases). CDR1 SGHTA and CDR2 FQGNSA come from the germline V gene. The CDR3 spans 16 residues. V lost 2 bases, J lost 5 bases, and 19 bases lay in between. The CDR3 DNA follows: TGTGCCAGCAGCTTACATGACGTAGGACTAAACCACGAGCAGTACTTC. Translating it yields CASSLHDVGLNHEQYF.

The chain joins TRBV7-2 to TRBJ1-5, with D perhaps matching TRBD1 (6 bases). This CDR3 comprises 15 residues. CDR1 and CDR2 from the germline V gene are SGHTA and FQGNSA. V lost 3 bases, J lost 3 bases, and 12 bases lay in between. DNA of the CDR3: TGTGCCAGCAGCTTGACAGGAACAAACAATCAGCCCCAGCATTTT. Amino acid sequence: CASSLTGTNNQPQHF.

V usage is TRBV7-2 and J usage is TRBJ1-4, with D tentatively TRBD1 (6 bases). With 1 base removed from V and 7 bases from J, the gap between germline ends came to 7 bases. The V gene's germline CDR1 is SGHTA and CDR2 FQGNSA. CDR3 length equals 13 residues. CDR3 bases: TGTGCCAGCAGCTTAGAGGGGGGTGAAAAACTGTTTTTT. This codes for CASSLEGGEKLFF.